What follows are 20 T cell receptor beta chains derived from one specimen sequenced in a study of blood T cell repertoires in COVID-19. The data were produced by immunoSEQ multiplex PCR, yet TCRdb's version contains in-frame clones alone and is incomplete. Of around 250,000 clones in the sample, about 89% were seen once. Sequenced material: peripheral blood. Receptor source: a man aged 35-49 years with active or convalescent COVID-19.

The CDR3 sequence: CASSRDRGAIPYEQYF. The CDR3 DNA reads as TGCGCCAGCAGTCGAGACCGGGGGGCGATTCCCTACGAGCAGTACTTC. J is TRBJ2-7 and V is TRBV5-1; a weak D match, TRBD2 (7 bases). The CDR3 spans 16 residues. Germline V gene sequence: CDR1 SGHRS, CDR2 YFSETQ. V was shortened by 5 bases and J by 2 bases, with 20 bases between the two germline ends. Full variable domain (outside the CDR3, taken from reference TRBV5-1 and TRBJ2-7): KAGVTQTPRYLIKTRGQQVTLSCSPISGHRSVSWYQQTPGQGLQFLFEYFSETQRNKGNFPGRFSGRQFSNSRSEMNVSTLELGDSALYLCASSRDRGAIPYEQYFGPGTRLTVT.

The chain is built from TRBV4-1 and TRBJ2-2; D not certain. From germline, CDR1 is MGHRA and CDR2 YSYEKL. The CDR3 length is 15 residues. V was clipped by 0 bases and J by 5 bases, with 10 bases between them. Here the CDR3 DNA reads TGCGCCAGCAGCCAAGATATGGTAGATACCGGGGAGCTGTTTTTT. It yields the protein CASSQDMVDTGELFF.

V and J are TRBV23-1 and TRBJ1-4, with a possible D match to TRBD1 (6 bases). TRBV23-1 is an ORF for which the function is uncertain. The V and J ends lost 8 bases and 7 bases respectively, with 17 bases between them. The CDR3 contains 14 residues. In DNA form, the CDR3 reads TGCGCCAGCGGGAAACAGGGTCCTCCTGAAAAACTGTTTTTT. Its translation: CASGKQGPPEKLFF.

The chain joins TRBV25-1 to TRBJ2-5; 10 bases map to TRBD1. This CDR3 contains 17 residues. V trimming: 5 bases; J trimming: 1 base; junction bases outside the gene matches: 10. In germline, CDR1 is MGHDK, CDR2 SYGVNS. The CDR3 DNA follows: TGTGCCAGCAGTTCGGGACAGGGGAGAAACCCCCAAGAGACCCAGTACTTC. The encoded protein is CASSSGQGRNPQETQYF.

This clone was counted between two and nine times. The chain links TRBV6-5 to TRBJ1-1, with 9 nucleotides matching TRBD1. Per germline, CDR1 MNHEY and CDR2 SVGAGI. With V trimmed by 5 bases and J by 5 bases, 6 bases remained unmatched. The length of the CDR3 is 14 residues. CDR3 in DNA: TGTGCCAGCAGTAACCCGGGACAGGGAACTGAAGCTTTCTTT. Residues: CASSNPGQGTEAFF.

The chain employs TRBV12-3 or TRBV12-4 and TRBJ1-2; TRBD1 might be the D (6 bases). The CDR3 length is 12 residues. V was clipped by 6 bases and J by 5 bases, with 10 bases between them. CDR3 sequence (DNA): TGTGCCAGCAGCCTGCAGGGGTATGGCTACACCTTC. Translation gives CASSLQGYGYTF.

This clone was seen once. V is TRBV7-9 and J is TRBJ1-2; 7 bases line up with TRBD1. V lost 8 bases and J lost 5; bases outside the gene matches: 11. CDR3 size: 14 residues. Germline V lookup: CDR1 SEHNR, CDR2 FQNEAQ (reference sequence). The CDR3 here is CASGGSGGRYGYTF. The CDR3 DNA follows: TGTGCCAGCGGGGGGTCAGGGGGACGATATGGCTACACCTTC.

The rearrangement uses TRBV7-2 and TRBJ2-7, with D perhaps matching TRBD2 (5 bases). This CDR3 spans 14 amino acids. Trimming pared 5 bases from V and 2 bases from J, leaving 13 bases between. CDR1 and CDR2 from the germline V gene are SGHTA and FQGNSA. The CDR3 sequence: CASSRTGLTYEQYF. CDR3 DNA sequence: TGTGCCAGCAGCCGGACCGGACTTACCTACGAGCAGTACTTC.

V and J are TRBV28 and TRBJ2-3; 7 nucleotides line up with TRBD2. This CDR3 comprises 15 residues. Germline V gene sequence: CDR1 MDHEN, CDR2 SYDVKM. After removal of 3 bases from V and 4 bases from J, the junction contained 7 bases not matched to a gene. The CDR3 reads CASSFSAGRADTQYF. The CDR3 DNA sequence: TGTGCCAGCAGTTTTTCGGCAGGGAGGGCAGATACGCAGTATTTT.

The rearrangement uses TRBV3-1 (or the pseudogene TRBV3-2) and TRBJ2-1, with 8 bases lining up with TRBD2. With 3 bases clipped from V and 4 bases from J, the junction kept 8 bases outside the gene matches. The CDR3 covers 16 residues. Germline V gene lookup returns CDR1 LGHDT and CDR2 YNNKEL (reference sequence). CDR3 DNA sequence: TGTGCCAGCAGCCACCTAGGGACTAGTTGGTACAATGAGCAGTTCTTC. This gives the protein CASSHLGTSWYNEQFF.

This chain links TRBV5-1 with TRBJ2-2, with D possibly matching TRBD1 (6 bases). CDR3 size: 14 residues. In germline, CDR1 is SGHRS, CDR2 YFSETQ. V was pared by 4 bases and J by 2 bases, with 9 bases between. CDR3 DNA sequence: TGCGCCAGCAGCCGGGACATTAACACCGGGGAGCTGTTTTTT. It encodes CASSRDINTGELFF.

This clone was seen just once. The J gene is TRBJ1-1, the V gene TRBV12-5; no clear D. The CDR3 is made up of 11 amino acids. Germline V CDR1 and CDR2: LGHNT, FRNRAP. The V and J ends lost 1 base and 11 bases respectively, with 8 bases between them. The CDR3 loop is CASGLGLRAFF. The CDR3 DNA reads as TGTGCTAGTGGTTTGGGATTGAGGGCTTTCTTT.

The chain is built from TRBV30 and TRBJ1-5, with TRBD1 identical over 7 bases. Germline lookup yields CDR1 GTSNPN and CDR2 SVGIG (reference sequence). The V and J ends lost 2 bases and 6 bases, in that order; junction bases with no gene match: 4. This CDR3 spans 13 amino acids. CDR3 in DNA: TGTGCCTGGAGTATCTCAGGGGGTCAGCCCCAGCATTTT. Its translation: CAWSISGGQPQHF.

This rearrangement joins TRBV5-1 to TRBJ1-4; no clear D. Germline V gives CDR1 SGHRS, CDR2 YFSETQ. The CDR3 sequence is 15 residues long. V was pared by 4 bases and J by 0 bases, with 10 bases between. For the CDR3, the DNA is TGCGCCAGCAGCCCGGGTATAGCAACTAATGAAAAACTGTTTTTT. Translated, it gives CASSPGIATNEKLFF. The whole variable domain, remainder taken from reference TRBV5-1 and TRBJ1-4, is KAGVTQTPRYLIKTRGQQVTLSCSPISGHRSVSWYQQTPGQGLQFLFEYFSETQRNKGNFPGRFSGRQFSNSRSEMNVSTLELGDSALYLCASSPGIATNEKLFFGSGTQLSVL.

The V call is TRBV6-2 or TRBV6-3, the J call TRBJ2-1; D is unclear. Per germline, CDR1 MNHEY and CDR2 SVGEGT. V dropped 2 bases and J dropped 6 bases, with 8 bases sitting between them. The CDR3 is 13 residues long. The CDR3 reads CASSYATSNEQFF. CDR3 sequence (DNA): TGTGCCAGCAGTTACGCCACCAGCAATGAGCAGTTCTTC.

The V and J genes are TRBV7-9 and TRBJ1-1, with 7 bases lining up with TRBD1. CDR1 and CDR2 from the germline V gene are SEHNR and FQNEAQ (reference sequence). V lost 7 bases and J lost 5; bases outside the gene matches: 10. The CDR3 consists of 14 residues. Here the CDR3 reads CASTRGQRITEAFF. The DNA for the CDR3 is TGTGCCAGCACCAGGGGACAGAGAATAACTGAAGCTTTCTTT.

Here the CDR3 DNA reads TGCGCCAGCAGCCCTACAGGTAGCTCCTACAATGAGCAGTTCTTC. Protein sequence: CASSPTGSSYNEQFF. The rearrangement joins TRBV5-1 to TRBJ2-1, with a weak D call TRBD1 (5 bases). Germline V gives CDR1 SGHRS, CDR2 YFSETQ. V was clipped by 4 bases and J by 0 bases, with 11 bases between them. The CDR3 totals 15 residues.

The chain carries TRBV12-5 and TRBJ1-2; the D gene is possibly TRBD1 (5 bases). The V gene lost 6 bases and the J gene lost 8 bases, with 13 bases spanning the gap. Germline V gene lookup returns CDR1 LGHNT and CDR2 FRNRAP. CDR3 length: 12 amino acids. CDR3: CASGGGGEGYTF. In nucleotides, the CDR3 is TGTGCTAGTGGGGGCGGGGGGGAGGGCTACACCTTC.

The chain uses TRBV5-1 and TRBJ1-2; 9 nucleotides align to TRBD1. Trimming removed 2 bases from V and 3 bases from J; junction bases left unmatched: 14. Germline CDR1 SGHRS, CDR2 YFSETQ. The CDR3 extends over 18 amino acids. The CDR3 spells CASSFIDATDRGDYGYTF. For the CDR3, the DNA is TGCGCCAGCAGCTTTATAGACGCAACTGACAGGGGGGACTATGGCTACACCTTC.

This clone was seen a handful of times. V usage is TRBV5-4 and J usage is TRBJ1-3; D remains ambiguous. The CDR3 runs 13 residues. Trimming took 1 base from V and 4 from J, leaving 6 bases between them. Germline V CDR1 and CDR2: SGHNT, YYREEE (reference sequence). CDR3 protein: CASSLQAGNTIYF. The CDR3, as DNA: TGTGCCAGCAGCTTGCAGGCCGGAAACACCATATATTTT.